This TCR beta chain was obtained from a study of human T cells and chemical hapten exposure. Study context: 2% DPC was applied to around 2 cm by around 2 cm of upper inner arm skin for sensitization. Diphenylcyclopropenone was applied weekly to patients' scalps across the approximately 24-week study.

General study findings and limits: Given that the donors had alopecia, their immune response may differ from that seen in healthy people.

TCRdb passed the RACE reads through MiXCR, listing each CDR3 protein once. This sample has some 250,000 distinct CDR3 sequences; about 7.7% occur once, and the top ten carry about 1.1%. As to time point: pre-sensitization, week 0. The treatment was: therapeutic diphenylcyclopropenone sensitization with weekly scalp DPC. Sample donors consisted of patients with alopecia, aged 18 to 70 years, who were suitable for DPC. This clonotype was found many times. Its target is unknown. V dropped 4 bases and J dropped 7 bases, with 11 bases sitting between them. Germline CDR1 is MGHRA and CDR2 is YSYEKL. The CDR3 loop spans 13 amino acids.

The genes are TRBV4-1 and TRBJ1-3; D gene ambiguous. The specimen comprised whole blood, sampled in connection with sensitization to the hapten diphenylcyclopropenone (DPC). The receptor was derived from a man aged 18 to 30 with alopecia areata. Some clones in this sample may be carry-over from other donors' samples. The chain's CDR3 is CASSPRVWNTIYF. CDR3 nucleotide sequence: TGCGCCAGCAGCCCCCGCGTTTGGAACACCATATATTTT.